Following are 18 T cell receptor beta chains from one sample sequenced in a study of cytomegalovirus exposure and HLA in healthy donors. With 60 Vbeta and 13 Jbeta primers, the PCR was carried out. Generated by immunoSEQ multiplex PCR, the TCRdb table keeps only in-frame clones and is missing some. The table records around 120,000 clones, roughly 69% of them present only once. Sequencing was performed on PBMCs. These receptors originate from a woman between 35 and 50 years old in good health and CMV-seropositive.

CDR3 nucleotides: TGCGCCAGCAGCTTTCCTAGCGGGGGGACGGGAGAGCAGTACTTC. This sequence encodes CASSFPSGGTGEQYF. J is TRBJ2-7 and V is TRBV5-1, with 11 bases matching TRBD2. Germline loops: CDR1 SGHRS, CDR2 YFSETQ. The junction had 8 bases not matched to a gene; V was cut back by 2 bases and J by 7 bases. The CDR3 has 15 residues.

The V call is TRBV6-1, the J call TRBJ1-4; 9 nucleotides agree with TRBD1. This CDR3 is built from 15 residues. V lost 6 bases and J lost 8; bases outside the gene matches: 10. Per the germline V gene, CDR1 is MNHNS and CDR2 is SASEGT. The CDR3 spells CASRYPGQGKEKLFF. The DNA for the CDR3 is TGTGCCAGCAGATACCCGGGACAGGGCAAAGAAAAACTGTTTTTT.

The gene calls are TRBV2 and TRBJ1-6, with 9 bases aligning to TRBD1. The CDR3 totals 14 residues. Germline V lookup: CDR1 SNHLY, CDR2 FYNNEI. Unmatched junction bases numbered 3, after V lost 2 bases and J lost 10 bases. CDR3 amino acids: CASSERQGDSPLHF. The CDR3 nucleotides are TGTGCCAGCAGTGAAAGACAGGGGGACTCACCCCTCCACTTT. Complete variable domain (other parts from reference TRBV2 and TRBJ1-6): EPEVTQTPSHQVTQMGQEVILRCVPISNHLYFYWYRQILGQKVEFLVSFYNNEISEKSEIFDDQFSVERPDGSNFTLKIRSTKLEDSAMYFCASSERQGDSPLHFGNGTRLTVT.

This clone was recorded a few times. The V gene is TRBV10-3, the J gene TRBJ1-1, with D maybe TRBD1 (6 bases). V lost 2 bases and J 1 base, leaving 8 bases between the germline ends. The CDR3 extends over 14 amino acids. Looked up from germline, CDR1 is ENHRY and CDR2 is SYGVKD. CDR3 coding DNA: TGTGCCATCAGTGAGGGACAGCCGAACACTGAAGCTTTCTTT. It codes for CAISEGQPNTEAFF.

This clone occurred once. The chain links TRBV2 to TRBJ1-4, with a tentative D call TRBD1 (5 bases). Trimming left V 5 bases short and J 0 bases short, with 13 bases between. Germline loops: CDR1 SNHLY, CDR2 FYNNEI. The CDR3 extends over 16 amino acids. The CDR3 DNA follows: TGTGCCAGCAGTCCAAGACAGCCTGCAACTAATGAAAAACTGTTTTTT. It codes for CASSPRQPATNEKLFF.

The sample holds a few counts of this clone. The J gene is TRBJ1-5, the V gene TRBV18, with 10 bases lining up with TRBD1. Germline V CDR1 and CDR2: KGHSH, LQKENI. V was clipped by 1 base and J by 3 bases; unmatched bases: 0. The length of the CDR3 is 15 residues. CDR3 protein: CASSPRQGANQPQHF. The CDR3 nucleotides read TGTGCCAGCTCACCACGACAGGGGGCCAATCAGCCCCAGCATTTT.

This clone was seen only a few times. This chain links TRBV6-4 with TRBJ2-7, with 8 nucleotides matching TRBD1. V shed 4 bases, J shed 2 bases, and the junction held 7 bases outside the gene matches. Germline assignment: CDR1 MRHNA and CDR2 SNTAGT. This CDR3 region has 15 residues. CDR3 nucleotides: TGTGCCAGCAGTGGGGCGGGACAGGCACCCTACGAGCAGTACTTC. Translation: CASSGAGQAPYEQYF.

This rearrangement joins TRBV28 to TRBJ2-2; maybe TRBD2 (7 bases). CDR1 and CDR2 from the germline V gene are MDHEN and SYDVKM. V shed 11 bases and J shed 2 bases, with 21 bases lying between them. This CDR3 region has 16 residues. In nucleotides, the CDR3 is TGTGCCTGTCGAAATGGGGGGGCGCGAAACACCGGGGAGCTGTTTTTT. Its protein product is CACRNGGARNTGELFF.

On this clone: At one end, the junction sequence differs from germline, possibly due to a read error. The DNA for the CDR3 is TGTGCCAGCAGCCTGACAGGGCGAGGGAACGCCGGGGAGCTGTTTTTT. It codes for CASSLTGRGNAGELFF. This sequence joins TRBV5-8 and TRBJ2-2, with 7 nucleotides matching TRBD1. Germline assignment: CDR1 SGHTS and CDR2 YDEGEE. This CDR3 is built from 16 residues.

V and J are TRBV7-9 and TRBJ2-1, with 8 bases matching TRBD2. The trim removed 5 bases at V and 9 bases at J, leaving 12 bases unmatched. The germline V gene has CDR1 SEHNR and CDR2 FQNEAQ (reference sequence). The CDR3 is 15 residues long. In nucleotides, the CDR3 is TGTGCCAGCAGCACCAAATCGGGGGGGACGGGTGAGCAGTTCTTC. Its translation: CASSTKSGGTGEQFF.

CDR3 nucleotide sequence: TGTGCCAGCTCACCCAGGGACACCGGAAGGGGCCTCCACTTT. Translation: CASSPRDTGRGLHF. The chain combines TRBV18 with TRBJ1-6; D is possibly TRBD1 (6 bases). This CDR3 has 14 amino acids. The germline gives CDR1 KGHSH, CDR2 LQKENI. The V end was cut by 3 bases, the J end by 15 bases, with 18 bases between.

V is TRBV13 and J is TRBJ1-3, with 9 nucleotides matching TRBD1. V shed 5 bases and J 3 bases; nucleotides not matched to a gene: 5. The V gene's germline CDR1 is PRHDT and CDR2 FYEKMQ (reference sequence). CDR3 length equals 15 residues. CDR3 region: CASSQTGGYGNTIYF. CDR3 sequence (DNA): TGTGCCAGCAGCCAGACAGGGGGTTATGGAAACACCATATATTTT.

The V call is TRBV10-3, the J call TRBJ2-1; D gene uncertain. Trimming left V 6 bases short and J 8 bases short, with 8 bases between. The CDR3 covers 11 residues. CDR1 and CDR2 from the germline V gene are ENHRY and SYGVKD. CDR3 residues: CAISPRDEQFF. The CDR3 nucleotides read TGTGCCATCAGCCCTAGAGATGAGCAGTTCTTC.

The chain carries TRBV10-3 and TRBJ1-1; D is unresolved. Per the germline V gene, CDR1 is ENHRY and CDR2 is SYGVKD. This CDR3 spans 13 amino acids. The ends were cut back, 4 bases at V and 0 bases at J, with 6 bases in the middle. Here the CDR3 reads CAISATLNTEAFF. CDR3 nucleotides: TGTGCCATCAGTGCAACACTGAACACTGAAGCTTTCTTT.

The V gene is TRBV5-4, the J gene TRBJ1-1, with TRBD1 matching over 8 bases. Germline trimming cut 8 bases from V and 1 base from J; bases unmatched to any gene: 4. Germline assignment: CDR1 SGHNT and CDR2 YYREEE (reference sequence). The CDR3 is 13 residues long. CDR3 sequence: CASEDRENTEAFF. CDR3 nucleotides: TGTGCCAGTGAGGACAGGGAGAACACTGAAGCTTTCTTT.

This chain uses TRBV6-5 with TRBJ1-4; TRBD1 matches 7 bases. Per germline, CDR1 MNHEY and CDR2 SVGAGI. V gave up 0 bases and J gave up 7 bases; unmatched junction bases: 5. CDR3 length: 15 amino acids. The CDR3 reads CASSYSQGMSEKLFF. DNA for the CDR3: TGTGCCAGCAGTTACTCACAGGGGATGAGTGAAAAACTGTTTTTT.

The chain joins TRBV2 to TRBJ2-7; tentative D call: TRBD1 (6 bases). The CDR3 is made up of 16 amino acids. Looked up from germline, CDR1 is SNHLY and CDR2 is FYNNEI. V gave up 7 bases and J gave up 2 bases, with 21 bases separating them. This CDR3 reads CASTQRQGRVTYEQYF. The CDR3 DNA is TGTGCCAGCACCCAGCGTCAGGGGCGGGTAACCTACGAGCAGTACTTC. Using reference TRBV2 and TRBJ2-7 for the parts outside the CDR3, the full variable domain is EPEVTQTPSHQVTQMGQEVILRCVPISNHLYFYWYRQILGQKVEFLVSFYNNEISEKSEIFDDQFSVERPDGSNFTLKIRSTKLEDSAMYFCASTQRQGRVTYEQYFGPGTRLTVT.

The chain links TRBV27 to TRBJ1-2; D is ambiguous. CDR1 and CDR2 from the germline V gene are MNHEY and SMNVEV (reference sequence). The V end lost 2 bases, the J end lost 5 bases, and 6 bases lay between the germline ends. The CDR3 length is 12 residues. The CDR3 sequence is CASSLRGYGYTF. CDR3 in DNA: TGTGCCAGCAGTTTAAGAGGGTATGGCTACACCTTC.